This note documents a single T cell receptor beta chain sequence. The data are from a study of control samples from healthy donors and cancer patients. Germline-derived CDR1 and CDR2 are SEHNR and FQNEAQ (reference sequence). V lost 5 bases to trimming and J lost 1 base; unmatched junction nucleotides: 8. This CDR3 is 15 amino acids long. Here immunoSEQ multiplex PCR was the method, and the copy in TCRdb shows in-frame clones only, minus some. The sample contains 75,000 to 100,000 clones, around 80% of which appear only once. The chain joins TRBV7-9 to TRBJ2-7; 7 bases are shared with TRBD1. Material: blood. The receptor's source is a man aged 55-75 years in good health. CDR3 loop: CASSRLGDRSYEQYF. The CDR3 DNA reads TGTGCCAGCAGCCGACTGGGGGACAGATCCTACGAGCAGTACTTC.